The 25 T cell receptor beta chains below were found in one sample sequenced in a study of human T cells and chemical hapten exposure. Sample time point: patch test 2, 6 weeks after DPC sensitization. Stated treatment: therapeutic diphenylcyclopropenone sensitization with weekly scalp DPC. One entry per CDR3 protein results from TCRdb running MiXCR on the RACE reads. In the table there are some 70,000 distinct CDR3 sequences, 10% of which are singletons. Sequencing used whole blood, obtained in connection with sensitization to the hapten diphenylcyclopropenone (DPC). Receptors originate from a woman aged 45-60 years with alopecia areata. Some clones in this sample may be carry-over from other donors' samples.

This chain connects TRBV7-9 to TRBJ1-3; D might be TRBD1 (5 bases). CDR3 size: 18 residues. CDR1 SEHNR and CDR2 FQNEAQ come from the germline V gene (reference sequence). V was trimmed by 5 bases and J by 0 bases, leaving 20 bases between them. The CDR3, as DNA: TGTGCCAGCAGCCCCCCCTCGGCAGGGACCTTCTCTGGAAACACCATATATTTT. The encoded protein is CASSPPSAGTFSGNTIYF.

The chain recombines TRBV20-1 with TRBJ1-5; D gene unclear. Trimming removed 5 bases at V and 6 bases at J, with 11 bases between. Germline-derived CDR1 and CDR2 are DFQATT and SNEGSKA (reference sequence). The CDR3 spans 12 residues. The CDR3 reads CSASLTGQPQHF. CDR3 coding DNA: TGCAGTGCTTCTCTGACCGGTCAGCCCCAGCATTTT.

This sequence joins TRBV11-1 and TRBJ2-7; D may correspond to TRBD1 or TRBD2 (5 bases each). Germline CDR1 and CDR2: SGHAT and FQDESV (reference sequence). V dropped 4 bases and J dropped 2 bases, with 15 bases sitting between them. The length of the CDR3 is 15 residues. In nucleotides, the CDR3 is TGTGCCAGCAGCTGGGCCGGGACCCCGACCTACGAGCAGTACTTC. As protein: CASSWAGTPTYEQYF.

This clonotype was seen repeatedly, ten times or more. V and J are TRBV19 and TRBJ1-5; D unclear. Germline loops: CDR1 LNHDA, CDR2 SQIVND (reference sequence). This CDR3 region has 12 residues. The germline V and J ends were trimmed by 5 bases and 5 bases, with 7 bases remaining between them. DNA of the CDR3: TGTGCCAGTAGTGTTACTGATCAGCCCCAGCATTTT. It codes for CASSVTDQPQHF. Full variable domain (remainder filled in from reference TRBV19 and TRBJ1-5): DGGITQSPKYLFRKEGQNVTLSCEQNLNHDAMYWYRQDPGQGLRLIYYSQIVNDFQKGDIAEGYSVSREKKESFPLTVTSAQKNPTAFYLCASSVTDQPQHFGDGTRLSIL.

This clonotype has just a few counts. This chain joins TRBV20-1 and TRBJ2-1, with 8 bases matching TRBD2. The CDR3 contains 17 residues. V lost 0 bases to trimming and J lost 7 bases; unmatched junction nucleotides: 14. Germline V gene lookup returns CDR1 DFQATT and CDR2 SNEGSKA (reference sequence). The CDR3 DNA reads TGCAGTGCTAGAGAGGATAGTAGGAGCGGGAGAATGAATGAGCAGTTCTTC. Amino acid sequence: CSAREDSRSGRMNEQFF.

This clonotype was observed a handful of times. The chain has TRBV7-9 and TRBJ2-3, with TRBD2 matching 14 bases. The length of the CDR3 is 19 residues. CDR1 and CDR2 from the germline V gene are SEHNR and FQNEAQ (reference sequence). The J segment lost 2 bases and the V segment lost 2 bases, leaving 9 bases of the junction unmatched. DNA for the CDR3: TGTGCCAGCAGCTTATTGACTAGCGGGAGGGCCAAGGACACAGATACGCAGTATTTT. This translates into CASSLLTSGRAKDTDTQYF.

Comment on this clonotype: At one of its ends the junction is not consistent with the germline gene, which may arise from a read error. The rearrangement joins TRBV7-2 to TRBJ2-5; 10 positions agree with TRBD2. Germline CDR1 is SGHTA and CDR2 is FQGNSA. The CDR3 runs 17 residues. In nucleotides, the CDR3 is TGTGACAGCAGCCAGGACACTAGCGGGACTTACCAAGAGACCCAGTACTTC. Residues: CDSSQDTSGTYQETQYF.

This chain uses TRBV20-1 with TRBJ2-1, with D possibly matching TRBD2 (5 bases). CDR3 length: 14 amino acids. From germline, CDR1 is DFQATT and CDR2 SNEGSKA (reference sequence). Trimming took 6 bases from V and 2 from J, leaving 14 bases between them. The CDR3 loop is CSAPRGSAYNEQFF. DNA for the CDR3: TGCAGTGCCCCTCGAGGGAGCGCCTACAATGAGCAGTTCTTC.

This chain links TRBV12-3 or TRBV12-4 with TRBJ2-1; 11 nucleotides line up with TRBD2. The CDR3 is 12 amino acids. V lost 8 bases and J lost 6; bases outside the gene matches: 0. CDR3 in amino acids: CASGTSGNEQFF. Written as DNA, the CDR3 is TGTGCCAGCGGGACTAGCGGCAATGAGCAGTTCTTC.

The sample holds many counts of this clonotype. As DNA, the CDR3 is TGTGCCTGGACCCGGACTAGCGGACGCCAGAGGGGCTCCTACGAGCAGTACTTC. Protein: CAWTRTSGRQRGSYEQYF. This sequence joins TRBV30 and TRBJ2-7; 10 bases map to TRBD2. Germline V lookup: CDR1 GTSNPN, CDR2 SVGIG (reference sequence). V shed 4 bases, J shed 0 bases, and the junction held 15 bases outside the gene matches. The CDR3 has 18 amino acids. The whole variable domain, remainder taken from reference TRBV30 and TRBJ2-7, is SQTIHQWPATLVQPVGSPLSLECTVEGTSNPNLYWYRQAAGRGLQLLFYSVGIGQISSEVPQNLSASRPQDRQFILSSKKLLLSDSGFYLCAWTRTSGRQRGSYEQYFGPGTRLTVT.

This clonotype was found many times. The chain recombines TRBV20-1 with TRBJ2-7, with 11 bases matching TRBD2. The CDR3 loop spans 14 amino acids. V was pared by 3 bases and J by 4 bases, with 5 bases of the junction left unmatched. CDR1 is DFQATT, CDR2 SNEGSKA, per germline (reference sequence). CDR3 amino acids: CSARRLAGLYEQYF. As DNA, the CDR3 is TGCAGTGCTAGGCGACTAGCGGGACTATACGAGCAGTACTTC.

This clonotype was picked up a small number of times. The chain has TRBV20-1 and TRBJ2-7; D unresolved. Germline lookup yields CDR1 DFQATT and CDR2 SNEGSKA (reference sequence). The CDR3 covers 14 residues. Trimming removed 0 bases from V and 0 bases from J, with 9 bases in between. For the CDR3, the DNA is TGCAGTGCTAGAGATTTGACTGCCTCCTACGAGCAGTACTTC. Protein sequence: CSARDLTASYEQYF.

This chain joins TRBV7-9 and TRBJ2-2; D remains ambiguous. This CDR3 contains 11 residues. V gave up 4 bases and J gave up 3 bases, with 0 bases separating them. Germline V gene lookup returns CDR1 SEHNR and CDR2 FQNEAQ (reference sequence). The CDR3 DNA follows: TGTGCCAGCAGCTACACCGGGGAGCTGTTTTTT. Translation: CASSYTGELFF.

The J gene is TRBJ2-7, the V gene TRBV5-1, with 9 bases that match TRBD1. J gave up 6 bases and V 2 bases, and 3 bases lay outside the gene matches. Germline CDR1 reads SGHRS; CDR2 reads YFSETQ. The CDR3 contains 13 residues. CDR3 residues: CASSFTGGPEQYF. The CDR3 coding sequence is TGCGCCAGCAGCTTCACAGGGGGCCCCGAGCAGTACTTC.

In this sample, this clonotype turned up many times. The rearrangement uses TRBV3-1 and TRBJ2-7, with D tentatively TRBD2 (5 bases). Between the trimmed V and J ends, which lost 4 bases and 6 bases, there was a span of 16 bases. Germline values: CDR1 LGHDT, CDR2 YNNKEL (reference sequence). The CDR3 covers 14 residues. CDR3 bases: TGTGCCAGCAGCCCGACCGGGATAAGGAGCGAGCAGTACTTC. Amino acid sequence: CASSPTGIRSEQYF.

This clonotype showed up just once. This chain joins TRBV5-1 and TRBJ1-1, with 8 nucleotides matching TRBD1. J was trimmed by 4 bases and V by 1 base; bases with no gene match: 6. Per the germline V gene, CDR1 is SGHRS and CDR2 is YFSETQ. This CDR3 has 15 residues. The CDR3 bases are TGCGCCAGCAGCTTGACCGGGACAGGCGGCACTGAAGCTTTCTTT. The encoded protein is CASSLTGTGGTEAFF.

The chain combines TRBV10-2 with TRBJ2-7, with 8 bases matching TRBD2. The CDR3 spans 15 residues. The ends lost 7 bases at V and 3 bases at J; junction bases unmatched: 11. Germline values: CDR1 WSHSY, CDR2 SAAADI. The CDR3 here is CASKAAHLAGYEQYF. The CDR3, as DNA: TGCGCCAGCAAAGCGGCTCATCTAGCGGGCTACGAGCAGTACTTC.

About this clonotype: Just one base apart from a much larger clone, this may be a read error. The J gene is TRBJ2-7, the V gene TRBV20-1, with a tentative D call TRBD2 (5 bases). Trimming took 3 bases from V and 0 from J, leaving 6 bases between them. Germline lookup yields CDR1 DFQATT and CDR2 SNEGSKA (reference sequence). The CDR3 contains 12 residues. The DNA for the CDR3 is TGCAGTGCTAGCGGGGACTCCTACGAGCAGTACTTC. Translated: CSASGDSYEQYF.

This clonotype has a count of ten or more. The rearrangement uses TRBV29-1 and TRBJ1-2; D might be TRBD1 (5 bases). Germline V gene data show CDR1 as SQVTM and CDR2 as ANQGSEA. The CDR3 has 13 residues. Trimming pared 7 bases from V and 7 bases from J, leaving 19 bases between. The CDR3 loop reads CSATLGGGFGYTF. The CDR3 DNA reads TGCAGCGCAACACTGGGCGGGGGTTTTGGCTACACCTTC.

This clonotype was observed a few times. The V call is TRBV12-3 or TRBV12-4, the J call TRBJ1-5; the D is unclear. The CDR3 length is 13 residues. Trimming pared 2 bases from V and 11 bases from J, leaving 13 bases between. This CDR3 is CASSLSEFRTQHF. The CDR3 nucleotides are TGTGCCAGCAGTTTAAGCGAATTTAGGACCCAGCATTTT.

This clonotype was seen at least ten times. This rearrangement joins TRBV7-9 to TRBJ1-1; D uncertain. The CDR3 contains 13 residues. Germline V gene lookup returns CDR1 SEHNR and CDR2 FQNEAQ (reference sequence). Deletions cut 7 bases from V and 8 bases from J, with 17 bases between. This CDR3 reads CASTFNSLSEAFF. For the CDR3, the DNA is TGTGCCAGCACCTTTAACAGTTTATCGGAAGCTTTCTTT. The entire variable domain, with the rest obtained from reference TRBV7-9 and TRBJ1-1, is as follows: DTGVSQNPRHKITKRGQNVTFRCDPISEHNRLYWYRQTLGQGPEFLTYFQNEAQLEKSRLLSDRFSAERPKGSFSTLEIQRTEQGDSAMYLCASTFNSLSEAFFGQGTRLTVV.

This clonotype was recorded at least ten times. J is TRBJ1-1 and V is TRBV18, with unresolved D. Trimming left V 5 bases short and J 1 base short, with 23 bases between. Germline V gene data show CDR1 as KGHSH and CDR2 as LQKENI. This CDR3 contains 18 residues. CDR3 residues: CASSYKTGIGLENTEAFF. The DNA for the CDR3 is TGTGCCAGCTCATACAAAACGGGGATTGGCTTGGAGAACACTGAAGCTTTCTTT.

This clonotype was seen more than once but under ten times. The J gene is TRBJ2-1, the V gene TRBV29-1; 9 nucleotides align to TRBD2. V was clipped by 0 bases and J by 4 bases; unmatched bases: 4. Germline-derived CDR1 and CDR2 are SQVTM and ANQGSEA. CDR3 length: 15 amino acids. The CDR3 DNA follows: TGCAGCGTTGAAGATCTAGCGGGATTTTACAATGAGCAGTTCTTC. Protein sequence: CSVEDLAGFYNEQFF.

This chain uses TRBV10-1 with TRBJ2-5; D is unclear. CDR1 is WNHNN, CDR2 SYGVQD, per germline (reference sequence). Trimming left V 4 bases short and J 2 bases short, with 8 bases between. This CDR3 is 13 amino acids long. The CDR3 here is CASSVEGQETQYF. The CDR3 nucleotides are TGCGCCAGCAGTGTTGAAGGTCAAGAGACCCAGTACTTC.

This clonotype was seen repeatedly, ten times or more. The chain couples TRBV7-2 to TRBJ2-3, with TRBD2 matching 10 bases. The germline V gene encodes CDR1 SGHTA and CDR2 FQGNSA. The V segment lost 4 bases and the J segment 0 bases; nucleotides outside the gene matches: 4. This CDR3 region has 16 residues. CDR3 bases: TGTGCCAGCAGCTCACTGACTAGCGGGAGCACAGATACGCAGTATTTT. It codes for CASSSLTSGSTDTQYF. The whole variable domain, remainder taken from reference TRBV7-2 and TRBJ2-3, is GAGVSQSPSNKVTEKGKDVELRCDPISGHTALYWYRQSLGQGLEFLIYFQGNSAPDKSGLPSDRFSAERTGGSVSTLTIQRTQQEDSAVYLCASSSLTSGSTDTQYFGPGTRLTVL.